This T cell receptor (beta chain) comes out of a study of T-cell memory formation after mild COVID-19. Notes on the study in general: Memory cells collected pre-infection included some clones that later responded, suggesting cross-reactive memory joined. Nothing showed for sure that second-wave clones peaking on day 37 were SARS-CoV-2 specific. Contracting CD4+ clones sat mainly in CM and EM; CD8+ in EMRA.

This clonotype showed up just a few times. What it binds is not known. A single record per CDR3 protein comes from TCRdb applying MiXCR to the 5' RACE reads. The profile covers under 300,000 distinct CDR3 sequences, with approximately 8% appearing a single time and under 25% taken by the ten largest. The TCR was taken from a man between 18 and 35 years old who had mild COVID-19 (a few samples of this study predate the infection). Cell type and time point are not known. Sequenced: PBMCs or a T cell subset sorted from them (not recorded which).

As DNA, the CDR3 is TGTGCCAGCAGCTTAGCCCGGAGCGACGAGCAGTACTTC. Protein: CASSLARSDEQYF. The rearrangement links TRBV7-2 to TRBJ2-7, with D hard to call. The CDR3 has 13 amino acids. Germline assignment: CDR1 SGHTA and CDR2 FQGNSA. V was clipped by 0 bases and J by 5 bases, with 8 bases between them.